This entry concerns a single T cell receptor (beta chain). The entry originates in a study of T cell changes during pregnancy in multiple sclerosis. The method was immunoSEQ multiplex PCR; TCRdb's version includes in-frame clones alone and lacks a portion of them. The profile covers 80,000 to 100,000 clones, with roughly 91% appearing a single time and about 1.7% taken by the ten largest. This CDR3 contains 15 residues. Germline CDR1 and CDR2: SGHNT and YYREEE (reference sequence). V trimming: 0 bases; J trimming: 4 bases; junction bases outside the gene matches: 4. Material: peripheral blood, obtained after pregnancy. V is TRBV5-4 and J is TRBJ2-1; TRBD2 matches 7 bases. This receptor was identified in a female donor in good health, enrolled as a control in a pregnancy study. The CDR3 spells CASSLAGGGYNEQFF. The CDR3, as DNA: TGTGCCAGCAGCTTGGCGGGGGGTGGTTACAATGAGCAGTTCTTC.